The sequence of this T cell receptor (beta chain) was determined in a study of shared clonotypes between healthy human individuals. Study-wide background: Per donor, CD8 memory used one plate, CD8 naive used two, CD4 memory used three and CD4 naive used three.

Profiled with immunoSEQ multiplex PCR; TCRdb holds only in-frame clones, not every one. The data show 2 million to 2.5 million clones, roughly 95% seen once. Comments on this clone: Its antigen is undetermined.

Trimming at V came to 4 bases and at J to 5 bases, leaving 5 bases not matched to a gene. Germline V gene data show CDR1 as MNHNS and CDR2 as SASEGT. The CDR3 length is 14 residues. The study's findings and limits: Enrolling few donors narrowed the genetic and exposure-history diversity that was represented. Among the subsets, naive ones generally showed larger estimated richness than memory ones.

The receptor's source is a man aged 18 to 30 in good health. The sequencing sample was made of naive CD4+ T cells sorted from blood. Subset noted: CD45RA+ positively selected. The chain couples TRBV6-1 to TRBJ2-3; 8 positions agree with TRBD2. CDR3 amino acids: CASSGAGVGDTQYF. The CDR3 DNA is TGTGCCAGCAGTGGAGCGGGAGTAGGAGATACGCAGTATTTT.